The 9 T cell receptor beta chains presented below share a single source sample, sequenced in a study of blood T cell repertoires in COVID-19. Sequenced by immunoSEQ multiplex PCR; TCRdb stores in-frame clones only, minus some. The sample consists of 120,000 or so clones, around 63% of them appearing once. The material sequenced was peripheral blood. The receptors come from a woman in her 70s with acute or convalescent COVID-19.

V gene TRBV9 combines with J gene TRBJ2-1; a possible D gene is TRBD1 (5 bases). The CDR3 totals 15 residues. Germline CDR1 is SGDLS and CDR2 is YYNGEE. Deletions cut 0 bases from V and 8 bases from J, with 15 bases between. The CDR3 bases are TGTGCCAGCAGCGTAGCCCCCACAAGGGGCCATGAGCAGTTCTTC. It specifies CASSVAPTRGHEQFF.

This chain joins TRBV6-6 and TRBJ1-5, with D possibly TRBD1 on 5 matching bases. Trimming took off 7 bases at V and 1 base at J, with 17 bases between the two ends. CDR3 size: 16 residues. The germline CDR1 and CDR2 sequences are MNHNY and SVGAGI (reference sequence). CDR3 nucleotide sequence: TGTGCCAGCACAACTTCTCGTCCAGGGAGCAATCAGCCCCAGCATTTT. It specifies CASTTSRPGSNQPQHF.

The gene calls are TRBV5-1 and TRBJ2-1, with D possibly being TRBD1 (7 bases). CDR1 is SGHRS, CDR2 YFSETQ, per germline. This CDR3 comprises 19 residues. Trimming left V 4 bases short and J 4 bases short, with 27 bases between. The CDR3 protein is CASSPGQAGLIRPYNEQFF. The CDR3 bases are TGCGCCAGCAGCCCAGGACAGGCGGGGCTTATACGACCATACAATGAGCAGTTCTTC.

The J gene is TRBJ2-7, the V gene TRBV4-2; TRBD2 agrees at 9 bases. CDR1 is LGHNA and CDR2 is YNFKEQ in the germline V gene. V shed 4 bases, J shed 6 bases, and the junction held 13 bases outside the gene matches. This CDR3 spans 16 amino acids. Here the CDR3 DNA reads TGTGCCAGCAGCCCGTCGAAAGCGGGAGGTCCTGGCGAGCAGTACTTC. This translates into CASSPSKAGGPGEQYF.

The chain uses TRBV5-6 and TRBJ1-2; D unresolved. This CDR3 has 13 residues. The V end lost 5 bases, the J end lost 4 bases, and 12 bases lay between the germline ends. Germline V lookup: CDR1 SGHDT, CDR2 YYEEEE. The CDR3 coding sequence is TGTGCCAGCAGGGGCGGAGGTCTCTATGGCTACACCTTC. It yields the protein CASRGGGLYGYTF.

The chain uses TRBV7-3 and TRBJ2-2, with D tentatively TRBD2 (5 bases). The CDR3 length is 16 residues. The germline V gene has CDR1 SGHTA and CDR2 FQGTGA. V lost 5 bases and J 6 bases, leaving 19 bases between the germline ends. The CDR3 loop reads CASSLGGPGGSGELFF. For the CDR3, the DNA is TGTGCCAGCAGCCTAGGTGGGCCCGGCGGGTCCGGGGAGCTGTTTTTT.

The chain uses TRBV11-2 and TRBJ2-1, with 11 bases matching TRBD2. CDR3 length: 14 residues. V dropped 6 bases and J dropped 8; count of bases not matched to a gene: 6. From germline, CDR1 is SGHAT and CDR2 FQNNGV. The CDR3 spells CASRKTSGKDEQFF. CDR3 nucleotide sequence: TGTGCCAGCAGGAAGACTAGCGGGAAGGATGAGCAGTTCTTC.

This clone was found a few times. The gene calls are TRBV6-6 and TRBJ1-5; 10 nucleotides line up with TRBD1. The V segment lost 5 bases and the J segment 0 bases; nucleotides outside the gene matches: 7. Germline V gene lookup returns CDR1 MNHNY and CDR2 SVGAGI (reference sequence). This CDR3 has 17 amino acids. For the CDR3, the DNA is TGTGCCAGCAGTCTATCAGGGACAGGGGTTAGCAATCAGCCCCAGCATTTT. Protein product: CASSLSGTGVSNQPQHF.

V usage is TRBV6-6 and J usage is TRBJ1-2; 9 nucleotides align to TRBD1. The CDR3 sequence is 15 residues long. Germline lookup yields CDR1 MNHNY and CDR2 SVGAGI (reference sequence). With 6 bases clipped from V and 4 bases from J, the junction kept 9 bases outside the gene matches. In DNA, the CDR3 is TGTGCCAGCAGCAGACAGGACAGGGGAACCTATGGCTACACCTTC. Its translation is CASSRQDRGTYGYTF.